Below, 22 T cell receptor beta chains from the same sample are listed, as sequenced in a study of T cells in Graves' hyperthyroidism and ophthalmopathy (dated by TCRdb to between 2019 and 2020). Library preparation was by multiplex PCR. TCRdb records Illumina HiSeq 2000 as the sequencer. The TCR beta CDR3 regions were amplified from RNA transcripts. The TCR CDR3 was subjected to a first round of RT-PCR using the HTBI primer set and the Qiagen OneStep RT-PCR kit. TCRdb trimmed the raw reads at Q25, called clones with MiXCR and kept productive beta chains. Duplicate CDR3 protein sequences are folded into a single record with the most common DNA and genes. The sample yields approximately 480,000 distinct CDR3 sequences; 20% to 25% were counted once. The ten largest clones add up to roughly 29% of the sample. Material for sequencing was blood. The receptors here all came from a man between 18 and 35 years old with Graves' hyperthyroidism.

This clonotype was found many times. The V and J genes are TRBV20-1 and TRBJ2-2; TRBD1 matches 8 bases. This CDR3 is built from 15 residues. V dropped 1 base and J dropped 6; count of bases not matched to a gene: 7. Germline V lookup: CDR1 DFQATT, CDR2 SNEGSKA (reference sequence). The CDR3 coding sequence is TGCAGTGCTAGAGCCTTGACAGGGGAGGCCGGGGAGCTGTTTTTT. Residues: CSARALTGEAGELFF.

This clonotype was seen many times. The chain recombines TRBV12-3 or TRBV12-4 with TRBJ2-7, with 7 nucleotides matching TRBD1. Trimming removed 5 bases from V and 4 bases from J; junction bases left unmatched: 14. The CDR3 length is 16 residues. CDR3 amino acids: CASSNYRDSLKYEQYF. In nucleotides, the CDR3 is TGTGCCAGCAGTAACTACCGGGACAGCCTAAAATACGAGCAGTACTTC.

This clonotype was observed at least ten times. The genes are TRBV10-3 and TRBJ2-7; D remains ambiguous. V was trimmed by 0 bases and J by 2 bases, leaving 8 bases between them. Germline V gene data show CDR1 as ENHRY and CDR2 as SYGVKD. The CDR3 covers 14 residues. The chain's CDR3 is CAISESERPYEQYF. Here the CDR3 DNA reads TGTGCCATCAGTGAGTCGGAGAGACCCTACGAGCAGTACTTC.

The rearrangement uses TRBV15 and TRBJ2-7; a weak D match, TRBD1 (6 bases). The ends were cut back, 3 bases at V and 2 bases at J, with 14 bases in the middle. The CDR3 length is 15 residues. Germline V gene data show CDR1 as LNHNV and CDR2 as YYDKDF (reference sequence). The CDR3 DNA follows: TGTGCCACCAGCAGTCAACAGGGATACCCCTACGAGCAGTACTTC. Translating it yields CATSSQQGYPYEQYF.

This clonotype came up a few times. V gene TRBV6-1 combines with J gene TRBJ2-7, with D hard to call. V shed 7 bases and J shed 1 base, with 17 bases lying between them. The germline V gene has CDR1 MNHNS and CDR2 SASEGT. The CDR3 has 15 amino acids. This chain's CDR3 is CASTQGVGKSYEQYF. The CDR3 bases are TGTGCCAGCACCCAAGGAGTTGGGAAATCCTACGAGCAGTACTTC.

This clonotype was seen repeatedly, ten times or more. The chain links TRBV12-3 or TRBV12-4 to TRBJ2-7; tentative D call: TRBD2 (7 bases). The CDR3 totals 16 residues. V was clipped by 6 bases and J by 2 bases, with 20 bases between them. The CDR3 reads CASSARLAGAPYEQYF. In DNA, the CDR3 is TGTGCCAGCAGCGCCCGGTTGGCGGGGGCTCCCTACGAGCAGTACTTC.

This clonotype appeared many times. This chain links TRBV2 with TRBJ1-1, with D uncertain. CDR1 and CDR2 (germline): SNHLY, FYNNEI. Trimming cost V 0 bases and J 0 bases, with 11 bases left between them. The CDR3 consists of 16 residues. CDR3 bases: TGTGCCAGCAGTGAAGCGCAACCGGCAATGAACACTGAAGCTTTCTTT. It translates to CASSEAQPAMNTEAFF.

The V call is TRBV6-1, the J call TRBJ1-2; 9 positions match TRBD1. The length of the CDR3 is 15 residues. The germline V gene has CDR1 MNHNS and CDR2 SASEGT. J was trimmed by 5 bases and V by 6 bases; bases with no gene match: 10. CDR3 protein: CASSQTTGGYYGYTF. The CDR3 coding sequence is TGTGCCAGCAGCCAAACGACAGGGGGATATTATGGCTACACCTTC.

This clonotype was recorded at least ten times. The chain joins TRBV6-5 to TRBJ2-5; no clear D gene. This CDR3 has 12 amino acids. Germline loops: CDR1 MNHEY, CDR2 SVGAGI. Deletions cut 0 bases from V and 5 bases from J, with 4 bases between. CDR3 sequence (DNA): TGTGCCAGCAGTTACTCGAGGGAGACCCAGTACTTC. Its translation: CASSYSRETQYF.

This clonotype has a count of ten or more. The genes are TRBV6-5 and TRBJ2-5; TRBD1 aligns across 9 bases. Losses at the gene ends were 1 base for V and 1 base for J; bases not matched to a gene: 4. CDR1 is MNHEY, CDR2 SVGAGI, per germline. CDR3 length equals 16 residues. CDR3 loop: CASSYFGTGPQETQYF. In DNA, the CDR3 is TGTGCCAGCAGTTACTTCGGGACAGGGCCCCAAGAGACCCAGTACTTC.

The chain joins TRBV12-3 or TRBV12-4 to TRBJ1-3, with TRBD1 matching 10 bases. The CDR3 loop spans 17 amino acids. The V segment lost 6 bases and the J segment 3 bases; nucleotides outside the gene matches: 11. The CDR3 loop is CASSQRQGAINGNTIYF. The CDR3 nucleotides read TGTGCCAGCAGCCAACGACAGGGGGCGATTAATGGAAACACCATATATTTT.

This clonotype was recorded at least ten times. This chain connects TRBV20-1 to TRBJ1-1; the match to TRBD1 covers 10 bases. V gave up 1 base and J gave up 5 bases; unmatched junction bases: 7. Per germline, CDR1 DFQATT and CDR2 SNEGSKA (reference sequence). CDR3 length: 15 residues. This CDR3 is CSARVRDRGRTEAFF. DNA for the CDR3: TGCAGTGCTAGAGTCCGGGACAGGGGAAGGACTGAAGCTTTCTTT.

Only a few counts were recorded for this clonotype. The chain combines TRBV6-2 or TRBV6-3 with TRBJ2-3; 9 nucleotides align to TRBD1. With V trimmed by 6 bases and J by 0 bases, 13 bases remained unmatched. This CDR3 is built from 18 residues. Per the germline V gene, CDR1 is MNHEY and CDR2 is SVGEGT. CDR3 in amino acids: CASRVRGQGTASTDTQYF. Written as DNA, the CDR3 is TGTGCCAGCAGGGTAAGGGGACAGGGAACTGCTAGCACAGATACGCAGTATTTT.

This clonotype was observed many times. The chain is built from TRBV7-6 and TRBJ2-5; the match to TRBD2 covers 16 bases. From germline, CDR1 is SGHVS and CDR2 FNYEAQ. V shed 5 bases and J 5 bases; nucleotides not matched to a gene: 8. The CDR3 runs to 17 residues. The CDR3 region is CASSQGTSGGAGETQYF. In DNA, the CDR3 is TGTGCCAGCAGCCAAGGGACTAGCGGGGGGGCCGGGGAGACCCAGTACTTC.

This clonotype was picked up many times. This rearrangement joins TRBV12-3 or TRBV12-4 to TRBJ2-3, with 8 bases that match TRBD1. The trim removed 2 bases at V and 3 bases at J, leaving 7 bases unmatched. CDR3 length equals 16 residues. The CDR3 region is CASSLYPGQGTDTQYF. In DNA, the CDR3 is TGTGCCAGCAGTTTATACCCTGGACAGGGAACAGATACGCAGTATTTT.

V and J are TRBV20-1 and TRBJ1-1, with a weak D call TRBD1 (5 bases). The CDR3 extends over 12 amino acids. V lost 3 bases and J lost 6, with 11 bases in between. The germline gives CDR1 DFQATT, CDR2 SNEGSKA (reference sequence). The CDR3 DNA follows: TGCAGTGCTAGTGGGGGAAGAGCTGAAGCTTTCTTT. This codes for CSASGGRAEAFF.

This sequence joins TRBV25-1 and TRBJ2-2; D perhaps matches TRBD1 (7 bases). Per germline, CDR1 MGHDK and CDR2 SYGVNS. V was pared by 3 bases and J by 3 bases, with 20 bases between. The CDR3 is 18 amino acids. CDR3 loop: CASSDSGGTGDHTGELFF. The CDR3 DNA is TGTGCCAGCAGTGACTCAGGGGGTACGGGGGATCACACCGGGGAGCTGTTTTTT.

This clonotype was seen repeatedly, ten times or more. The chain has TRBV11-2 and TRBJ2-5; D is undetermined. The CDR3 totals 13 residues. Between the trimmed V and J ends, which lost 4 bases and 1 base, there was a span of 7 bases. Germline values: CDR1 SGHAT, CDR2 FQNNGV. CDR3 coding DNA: TGTGCCAGCAGCTGGGATTCCCAAGAGACCCAGTACTTC. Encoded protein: CASSWDSQETQYF.

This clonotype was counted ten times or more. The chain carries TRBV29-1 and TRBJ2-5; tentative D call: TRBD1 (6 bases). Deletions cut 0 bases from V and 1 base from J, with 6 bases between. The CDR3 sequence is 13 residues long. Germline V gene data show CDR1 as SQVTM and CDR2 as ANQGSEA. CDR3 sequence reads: CSVEDRGQETQYF. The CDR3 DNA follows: TGCAGCGTTGAAGACAGGGGCCAAGAGACCCAGTACTTC.

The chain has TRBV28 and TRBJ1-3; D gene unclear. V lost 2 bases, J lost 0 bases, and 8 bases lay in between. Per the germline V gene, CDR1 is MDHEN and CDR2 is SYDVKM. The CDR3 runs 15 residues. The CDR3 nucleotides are TGTGCCAGCAGTTTACAGGTGCTCTCTGGAAACACCATATATTTT. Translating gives CASSLQVLSGNTIYF. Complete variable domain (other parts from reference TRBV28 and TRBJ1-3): DVKVTQSSRYLVKRTGEKVFLECVQDMDHENMFWYRQDPGLGLRLIYFSYDVKMKEKGDIPEGYSVSREKKERFSLILESASTNQTSMYLCASSLQVLSGNTIYFGEGSWLTVV.

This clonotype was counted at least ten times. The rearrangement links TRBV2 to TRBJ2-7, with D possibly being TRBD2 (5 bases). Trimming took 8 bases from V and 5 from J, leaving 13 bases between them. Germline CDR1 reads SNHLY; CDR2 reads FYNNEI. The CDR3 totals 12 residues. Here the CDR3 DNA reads TGTGCCAGCGGCTTAGTCGGGGACGAGCAGTACTTC. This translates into CASGLVGDEQYF. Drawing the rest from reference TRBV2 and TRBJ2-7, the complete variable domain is EPEVTQTPSHQVTQMGQEVILRCVPISNHLYFYWYRQILGQKVEFLVSFYNNEISEKSEIFDDQFSVERPDGSNFTLKIRSTKLEDSAMYFCASGLVGDEQYFGPGTRLTVT.

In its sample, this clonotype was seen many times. The CDR3: CASSLTKSWGVDTEAFF. DNA for the CDR3: TGTGCCAGCAGCCTCACGAAAAGTTGGGGAGTGGACACTGAAGCTTTCTTT. The chain couples TRBV5-6 to TRBJ1-1; D gene ambiguous. Germline loops: CDR1 SGHDT, CDR2 YYEEEE. The CDR3 covers 17 residues. Trimming took 4 bases from V and 3 from J, leaving 22 bases between them.